The clone carrying this T cell receptor (beta chain) occurred many times. Its antigen is not known. Data came from immunoSEQ multiplex PCR; TCRdb stores just in-frame clones and leaves some out. This sample has about 96,000 clones, with 68% found just once. The sample is drawn from a study of shared clonotypes between healthy human individuals. Regarding the study as a whole: In a few donors, about 5% of naive CD4 clonotypes appeared in common.

In CD8 memory, CD45RO+ cells were put together with CCR7-negative CD45RA+ TemRA cells. The V gene lost 5 bases and the J gene lost 8 bases, with 16 bases spanning the gap. The CDR3 totals 14 residues. Germline CDR1 is MNHEY and CDR2 is SMNVEV (reference sequence). The TCR sequence derives from a man aged 30 to 45 in good health. Sequencing was performed on memory CD8+ T cells sorted from blood. Subset noted: CD45RO+ cells pooled with CCR7-negative TemRA cells. The chain uses TRBV27 and TRBJ2-1; a possible D gene is TRBD2 (5 bases). CDR3 DNA sequence: TGTGCCAGCAGTCAACTAGATATAGAGGATGAGCAGTTCTTC. Encoded protein: CASSQLDIEDEQFF.